This TCR beta chain was retrieved from a study of blood T cell repertoires in COVID-19. The table came from immunoSEQ multiplex PCR; TCRdb's copy has only in-frame clones and leaves some out. Among over 75,000 clones listed, roughly 83% were seen once. The CDR3 spans 16 residues. Germline CDR1 and CDR2: SGDLS and YYNGEE. The trim removed 4 bases at V and 4 bases at J, leaving 10 bases unmatched. The V and J genes are TRBV9 and TRBJ1-4, with TRBD1 matching 7 bases. The receptor comes from a human donor in a cohort sampled during active COVID-19. Sample: peripheral blood. The DNA of the CDR3 is TGTGCCAGCAGCCCCCGACGACAGGGTAGTAATGAAAAACTGTTTTTT. Its translation is CASSPRRQGSNEKLFF. Filled out from reference TRBV9 and TRBJ1-4, the complete variable domain reads DSGVTQTPKHLITATGQRVTLRCSPRSGDLSVYWYQQSLDQGLQFLIQYYNGEERAKGNILERFSAQQFPDLHSELNLSSLELGDSALYFCASSPRRQGSNEKLFFGSGTQLSVL.